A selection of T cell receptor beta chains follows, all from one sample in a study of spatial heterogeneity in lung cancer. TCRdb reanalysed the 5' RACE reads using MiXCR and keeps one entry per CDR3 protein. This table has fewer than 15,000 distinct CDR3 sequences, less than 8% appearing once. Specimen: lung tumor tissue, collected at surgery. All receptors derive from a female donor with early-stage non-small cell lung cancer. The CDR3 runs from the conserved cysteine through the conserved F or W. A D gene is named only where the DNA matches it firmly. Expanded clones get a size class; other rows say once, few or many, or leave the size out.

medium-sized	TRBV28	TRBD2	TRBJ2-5	CASSSNTRRSLFLAGGPGETQYF	TGTGCCAGCAGTTCCAATACACGGAGGAGCCTATTCCTAGCGGGAGGGCCCGGAGAGACCCAGTACTTC
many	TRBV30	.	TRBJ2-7	CAWSVNLLPSYEQYF	TGTGCCTGGAGTGTAAATCTCCTCCCCTCCTACGAGCAGTACTTC
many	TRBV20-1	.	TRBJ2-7	CSASGPHRAGEQYF	TGCAGTGCGTCCGGGCCCCACAGGGCAGGCGAGCAGTACTTC
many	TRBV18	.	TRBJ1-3	CASSSGQPSSGNTIYF	TGTGCCAGCTCATCTGGACAGCCGTCCTCTGGAAACACCATATATTTT
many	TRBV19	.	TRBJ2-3	CASSIAGRHYTDTQYF	TGTGCCAGTAGTATAGCAGGCCGCCACTACACAGATACGCAGTATTTT
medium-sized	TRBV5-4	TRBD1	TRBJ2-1	CASSFTFTTGGYNEQFF	TGTGCCAGCAGCTTTACTTTCACAACAGGGGGTTACAATGAGCAGTTCTTC
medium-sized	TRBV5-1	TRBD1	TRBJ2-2	CASRTGDTGELFF	TGCGCCAGCCGGACAGGGGACACCGGGGAGCTGTTTTTT
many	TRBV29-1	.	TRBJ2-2	CSVGRTGTGELFF	TGCAGCGTTGGTAGGACGGGGACCGGGGAGCTGTTTTTT
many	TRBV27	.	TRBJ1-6	CASSLRRSSPLHF	TGTGCCAGCAGTTTAAGGAGAAGTTCACCCCTCCACTTT
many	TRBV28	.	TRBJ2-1	CASINPSNEQFF	TGTGCCAGCATTAACCCCAGCAATGAGCAGTTCTTC
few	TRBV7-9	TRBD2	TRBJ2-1	CVSSLALAGAYNEQFF	TGTGTCAGCAGCTTAGCCCTAGCGGGAGCCTACAATGAGCAGTTCTTC
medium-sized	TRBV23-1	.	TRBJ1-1	CASSQWGRGNTEAFF	TGCGCCAGCAGTCAATGGGGCAGGGGGAACACTGAAGCTTTCTTT
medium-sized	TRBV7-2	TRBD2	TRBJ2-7	CASSPPFDWGLAGAYEQYF	TGTGCCAGCAGCCCCCCCTTCGACTGGGGACTAGCGGGAGCATACGAGCAGTACTTC
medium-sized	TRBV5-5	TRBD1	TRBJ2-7	CASNRGYEQYF	TGTGCCAGCAACAGGGGCTACGAGCAGTACTTC
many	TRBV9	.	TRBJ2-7	CASSVEGGTYEQYF	TGTGCCAGCAGCGTAGAGGGCGGCACCTACGAGCAGTACTTC
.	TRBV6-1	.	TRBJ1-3	CASSVRRSSGNTIYF	TGTGCCAGCAGTGTGAGACGGAGCTCTGGAAACACCATATATTTT
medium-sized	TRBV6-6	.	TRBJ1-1	CASSPRNTEAFF	TGTGCCAGCAGTCCCAGGAACACTGAAGCTTTCTTT
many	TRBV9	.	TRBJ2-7	CASSVDGRAPNEQYF	TGTGCCAGCAGCGTTGATGGCAGGGCCCCCAACGAGCAGTACTTC
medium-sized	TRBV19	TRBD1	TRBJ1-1	CASSYTGGPNTEAFF	TGTGCCAGTAGTTACACAGGGGGCCCGAACACTGAAGCTTTCTTT
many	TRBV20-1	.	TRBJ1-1	CSAEQITEAFF	TGCAGTGCTGAACAGATCACTGAAGCTTTCTTT
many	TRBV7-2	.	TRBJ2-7	CASSLGGGIRDEQYF	TGTGCCAGCAGCTTAGGGGGGGGCATCAGGGACGAGCAGTACTTC
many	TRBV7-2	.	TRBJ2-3	CASSSQGDSTDTQYF	TGTGCCAGCAGCTCCCAGGGAGATAGCACAGATACGCAGTATTTT
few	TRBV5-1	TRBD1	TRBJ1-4	CASSIGSGTGGEKLFF	TGCGCCAGCAGCATTGGATCCGGGACAGGGGGTGAAAAACTGTTTTTT
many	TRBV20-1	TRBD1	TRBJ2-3	CSATRQGRDTDTQYF	TGCAGTGCTACAAGACAGGGCCGGGACACAGATACGCAGTATTTT